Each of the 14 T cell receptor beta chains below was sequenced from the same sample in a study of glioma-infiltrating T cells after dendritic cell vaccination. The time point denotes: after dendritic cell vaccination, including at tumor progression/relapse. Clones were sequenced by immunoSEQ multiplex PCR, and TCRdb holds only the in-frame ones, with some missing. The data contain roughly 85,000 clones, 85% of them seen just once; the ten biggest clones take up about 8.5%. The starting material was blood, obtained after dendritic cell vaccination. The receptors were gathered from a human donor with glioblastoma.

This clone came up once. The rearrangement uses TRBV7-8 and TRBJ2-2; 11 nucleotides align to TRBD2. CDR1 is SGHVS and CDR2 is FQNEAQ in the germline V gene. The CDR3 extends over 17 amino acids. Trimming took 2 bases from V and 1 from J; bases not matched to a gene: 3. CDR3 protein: CASSLPGLAENTGELFF. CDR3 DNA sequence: TGTGCCAGCAGCTTACCGGGACTAGCGGAGAACACCGGGGAGCTGTTTTTT.

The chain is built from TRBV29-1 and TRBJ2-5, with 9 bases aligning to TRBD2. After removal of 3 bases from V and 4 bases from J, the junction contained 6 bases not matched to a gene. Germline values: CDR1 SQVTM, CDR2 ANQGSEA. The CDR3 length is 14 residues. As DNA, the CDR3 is TGCAGCGTTGATGGGGCGGGGGGGGCAGAGACCCAGTACTTC. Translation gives CSVDGAGGAETQYF. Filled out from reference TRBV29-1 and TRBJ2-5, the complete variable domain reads SAVISQKPSRDICQRGTSLTIQCQVDSQVTMMFWYRQQPGQSLTLIATANQGSEATYESGFVIDKFPISRPNLTFSTLTVSNMSPEDSSIYLCSVDGAGGAETQYFGPGTRLLVL.

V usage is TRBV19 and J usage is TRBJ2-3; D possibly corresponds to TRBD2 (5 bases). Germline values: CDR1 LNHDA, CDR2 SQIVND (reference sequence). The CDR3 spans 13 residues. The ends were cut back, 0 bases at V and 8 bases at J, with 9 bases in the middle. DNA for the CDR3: TGTGCCAGTAGTATAGAGGCGGGCGGTACGCAGTATTTT. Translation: CASSIEAGGTQYF.

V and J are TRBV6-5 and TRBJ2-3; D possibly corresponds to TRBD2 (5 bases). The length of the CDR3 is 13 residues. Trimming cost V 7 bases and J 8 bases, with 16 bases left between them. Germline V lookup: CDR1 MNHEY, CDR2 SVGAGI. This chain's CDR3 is CASKKLGGRTQYF. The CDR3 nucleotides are TGTGCCAGCAAAAAACTTGGAGGACGTACGCAGTATTTT.

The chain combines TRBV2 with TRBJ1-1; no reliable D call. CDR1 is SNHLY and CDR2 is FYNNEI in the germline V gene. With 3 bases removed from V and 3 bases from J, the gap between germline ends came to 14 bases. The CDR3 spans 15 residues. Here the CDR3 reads CASSERDWFDTEAFF. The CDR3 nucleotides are TGTGCCAGCAGTGAGAGGGATTGGTTTGACACTGAAGCTTTCTTT. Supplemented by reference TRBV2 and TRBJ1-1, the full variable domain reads EPEVTQTPSHQVTQMGQEVILRCVPISNHLYFYWYRQILGQKVEFLVSFYNNEISEKSEIFDDQFSVERPDGSNFTLKIRSTKLEDSAMYFCASSERDWFDTEAFFGQGTRLTVV.

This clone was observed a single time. CDR3 amino acids: CASSGGRAYNEQFF. In nucleotides, the CDR3 is TGTGCCAGCAGTGGCGGGAGGGCCTACAATGAGCAGTTCTTC. V usage is TRBV7-9 and J usage is TRBJ2-1; 9 bases line up with TRBD2. This CDR3 comprises 14 residues. V was pared by 6 bases and J by 2 bases, with 2 bases of the junction left unmatched. Germline V gene sequence: CDR1 SEHNR, CDR2 FQNEAQ (reference sequence).

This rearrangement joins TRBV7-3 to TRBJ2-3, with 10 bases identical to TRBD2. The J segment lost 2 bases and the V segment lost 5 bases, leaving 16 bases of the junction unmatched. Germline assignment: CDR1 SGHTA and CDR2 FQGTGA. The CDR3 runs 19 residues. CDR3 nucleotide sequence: TGTGCCAGCAGCCCCATAGGGAGAGGAGCGGGAGGGACCACAGATACGCAGTATTTT. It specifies CASSPIGRGAGGTTDTQYF.

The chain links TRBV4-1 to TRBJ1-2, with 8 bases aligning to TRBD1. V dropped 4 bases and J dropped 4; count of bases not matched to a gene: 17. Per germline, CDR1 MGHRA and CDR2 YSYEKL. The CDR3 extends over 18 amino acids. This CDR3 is CASSPGGLVQGASYGYTF. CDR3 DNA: TGCGCCAGCAGCCCCGGAGGGCTAGTTCAGGGGGCCTCCTATGGCTACACCTTC.

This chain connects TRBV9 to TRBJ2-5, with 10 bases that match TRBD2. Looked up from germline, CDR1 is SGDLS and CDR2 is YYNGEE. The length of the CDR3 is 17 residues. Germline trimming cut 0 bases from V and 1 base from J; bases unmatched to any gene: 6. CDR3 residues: CASSVGPRTSGQETQYF. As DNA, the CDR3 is TGTGCCAGCAGCGTAGGCCCGAGGACTAGCGGCCAAGAGACCCAGTACTTC.

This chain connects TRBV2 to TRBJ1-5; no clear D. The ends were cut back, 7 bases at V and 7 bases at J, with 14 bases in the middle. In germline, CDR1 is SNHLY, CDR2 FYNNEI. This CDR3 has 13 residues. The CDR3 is CASTLGGEQPQHF. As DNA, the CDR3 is TGTGCCAGCACCTTAGGCGGGGAACAGCCCCAGCATTTT.

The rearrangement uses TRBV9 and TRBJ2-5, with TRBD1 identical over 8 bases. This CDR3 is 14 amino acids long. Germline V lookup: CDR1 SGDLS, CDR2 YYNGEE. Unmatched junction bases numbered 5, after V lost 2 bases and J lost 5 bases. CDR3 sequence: CASSVQGAAETQYF. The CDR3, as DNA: TGTGCCAGCAGCGTGCAGGGGGCTGCGGAGACCCAGTACTTC.

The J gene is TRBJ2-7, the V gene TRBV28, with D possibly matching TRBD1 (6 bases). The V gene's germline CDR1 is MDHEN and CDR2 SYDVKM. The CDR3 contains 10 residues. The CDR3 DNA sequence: TGTGGTTTAGGGGGATACGAGCAGTACTTC. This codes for CGLGGYEQYF. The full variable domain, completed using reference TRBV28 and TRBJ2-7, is DVKVTQSSRYLVKRTGEKVFLECVQDMDHENMFWYRQDPGLGLRLIYFSYDVKMKEKGDIPEGYSVSREKKERFSLILESASTNQTSMYLCGLGGYEQYFGPGTRLTVT.

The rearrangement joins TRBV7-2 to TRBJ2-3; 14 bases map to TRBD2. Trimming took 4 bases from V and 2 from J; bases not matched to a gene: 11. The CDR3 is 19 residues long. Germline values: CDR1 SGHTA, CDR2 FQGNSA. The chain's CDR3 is CASSSGTSGGNTYTDTQYF. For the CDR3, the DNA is TGTGCCAGCAGCTCTGGGACTAGCGGGGGAAACACGTACACAGATACGCAGTATTTT.

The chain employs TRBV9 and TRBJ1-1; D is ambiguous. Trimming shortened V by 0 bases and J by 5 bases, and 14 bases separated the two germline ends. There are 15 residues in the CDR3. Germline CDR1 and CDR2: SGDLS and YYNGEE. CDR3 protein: CASSVEPGRGTEAFF. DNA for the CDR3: TGTGCCAGCAGCGTAGAACCCGGAAGAGGGACTGAAGCTTTCTTT. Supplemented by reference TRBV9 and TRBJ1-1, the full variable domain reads DSGVTQTPKHLITATGQRVTLRCSPRSGDLSVYWYQQSLDQGLQFLIQYYNGEERAKGNILERFSAQQFPDLHSELNLSSLELGDSALYFCASSVEPGRGTEAFFGQGTRLTVV.